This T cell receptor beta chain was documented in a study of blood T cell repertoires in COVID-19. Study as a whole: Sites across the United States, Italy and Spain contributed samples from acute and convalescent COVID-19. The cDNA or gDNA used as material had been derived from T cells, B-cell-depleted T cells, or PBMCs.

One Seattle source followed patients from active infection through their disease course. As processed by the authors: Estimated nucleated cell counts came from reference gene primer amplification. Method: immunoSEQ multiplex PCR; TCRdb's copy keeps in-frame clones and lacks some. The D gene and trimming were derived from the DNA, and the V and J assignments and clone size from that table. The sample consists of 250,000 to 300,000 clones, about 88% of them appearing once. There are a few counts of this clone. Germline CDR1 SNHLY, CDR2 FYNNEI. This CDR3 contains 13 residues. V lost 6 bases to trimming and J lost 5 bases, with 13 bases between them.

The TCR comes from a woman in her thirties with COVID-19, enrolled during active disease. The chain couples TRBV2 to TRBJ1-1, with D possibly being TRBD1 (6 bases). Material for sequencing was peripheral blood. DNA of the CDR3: TGTGCCAGCAGGAGGGGGGGTTGGACTGAAGCTTTCTTT. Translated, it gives CASRRGGWTEAFF.